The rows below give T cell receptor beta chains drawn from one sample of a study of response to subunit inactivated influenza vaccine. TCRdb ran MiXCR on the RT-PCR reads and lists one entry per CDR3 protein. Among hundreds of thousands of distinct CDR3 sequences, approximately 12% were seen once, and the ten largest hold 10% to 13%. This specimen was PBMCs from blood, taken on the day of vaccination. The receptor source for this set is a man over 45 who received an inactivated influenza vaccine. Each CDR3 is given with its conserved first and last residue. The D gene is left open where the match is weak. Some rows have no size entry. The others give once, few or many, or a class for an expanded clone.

CDR3: CASRSTRSSYNEQFF
DNA: TGTGCCAGCAGGTCCACGAGGAGCTCCTACAATGAGCAGTTCTTC
J: TRBJ2-1
D: -
V: TRBV12-3/TRBV12-4
size: few

CDR3: CASSPRTAGYEQYF
DNA: TGTGCCAGCAGCCCCAGGACAGCAGGCTACGAGCAGTACTTC
J: TRBJ2-7
D: -
V: TRBV7-8
size: -

CDR3: CASSLKSGTGNQPQHF
DNA: TGTGCCAGCAGCTTAAAATCCGGGACAGGGAATCAGCCCCAGCATTTT
J: TRBJ1-5
D: TRBD1
V: TRBV7-8
size: -

CDR3: CASSLDGAYSYEQYF
DNA: TGTGCCAGCAGCTTGGACGGCGCGTACTCCTACGAGCAGTACTTC
J: TRBJ2-7
D: -
V: TRBV5-5
size: few

CDR3: CSVGTCGYGYTF
DNA: TGCAGCGTTGGGACCTGTGGGTATGGCTACACCTTC
J: TRBJ1-2
D: -
V: TRBV29-1
size: -

CDR3: CASSRRRETTEAFF
DNA: TGTGCCAGCAGCAGGCGGAGGGAGACAACTGAAGCTTTCTTT
J: TRBJ1-1
D: -
V: TRBV6-1
size: few

CDR3: CATSGAGPRDTQYF
DNA: TGTGCCACCAGTGGTGCGGGGCCGAGAGATACGCAGTATTTT
J: TRBJ2-3
D: -
V: TRBV24-1
size: -

CDR3: CASQVRRSSGGANVLTF
DNA: TGTGCCAGCCAGGTCCGACGGTCCTCAGGCGGGGCCAACGTCCTGACTTTC
J: TRBJ2-6
D: -
V: TRBV12-3/TRBV12-4
size: many

CDR3: CASSYRPGLPIYEQFF
DNA: TGCGCCAGCAGCTACCGTCCGGGACTACCAATCTATGAGCAGTTCTTC
J: TRBJ2-1
D: TRBD2
V: TRBV4-3
size: -

CDR3: CASRPERRNTGELFF
DNA: TGTGCCAGCAGACCCGAGCGGAGAAACACCGGGGAGCTGTTTTTT
J: TRBJ2-2
D: -
V: TRBV28
size: -

CDR3: CASSLVQGLKETQYF
DNA: TGCGCCAGCAGCTTGGTCCAGGGCTTGAAAGAGACCCAGTACTTC
J: TRBJ2-5
D: -
V: TRBV5-1
size: few

CDR3: CASSLASDYNEQFF
DNA: TGTGCCAGCAGCTTAGCTTCAGATTACAATGAGCAGTTCTTC
J: TRBJ2-1
D: -
V: TRBV7-2
size: -

CDR3: CASSLGAGGMETQYF
DNA: TGCGCCAGCAGCTTAGGGGCAGGGGGCATGGAGACCCAGTACTTC
J: TRBJ2-5
D: TRBD1
V: TRBV5-1
size: -

CDR3: CASSLGRASEQYF
DNA: TGTGCCAGCAGTTTGGGGAGGGCCAGTGAGCAGTACTTC
J: TRBJ2-7
D: TRBD2
V: TRBV27
size: -

CDR3: CASSPVGQNYEQYF
DNA: TGTGCCAGCTCACCGGTGGGACAGAACTACGAGCAGTACTTC
J: TRBJ2-7
D: TRBD1
V: TRBV18
size: once

CDR3: CASSQESRQSSVF
DNA: TGCGCCAGCAGCCAAGAATCACGGCAGTCCAGCGTCTTT
J: TRBJ1-1
D: -
V: TRBV4-1
size: -

CDR3: CAISEPFPGALTGELFF
DNA: TGTGCCATCAGTGAACCCTTCCCGGGGGCTCTCACCGGGGAGCTGTTTTTT
J: TRBJ2-2
D: -
V: TRBV10-3
size: few

CDR3: CASSPIQGGNSPLHF
DNA: TGTGCCAGCAGCCCTATACAGGGGGGTAATTCACCCCTCCACTTT
J: TRBJ1-6
D: TRBD1
V: TRBV7-2
size: few

CDR3: CASSLGVGEFTEAFF
DNA: TGTGCCAGCAGCTTGGGTGTTGGGGAGTTTACTGAAGCTTTCTTT
J: TRBJ1-1
D: -
V: TRBV5-8
size: few

CDR3: CATSDSGRGRRETQYF
DNA: TGTGCCACCAGTGATTCCGGCAGGGGGCGGCGAGAGACCCAGTACTTC
J: TRBJ2-5
D: TRBD1
V: TRBV24-1
size: few

CDR3: CASSQLAGAAEQFF
DNA: TGTGCCAGCAGTCAACTAGCGGGAGCGGCTGAGCAGTTCTTC
J: TRBJ2-1
D: TRBD2
V: TRBV2
size: many

CDR3: CASSPTATGELFF
DNA: TGTGCCAGCAGCCCGACTGCTACCGGGGAGCTGTTTTTT
J: TRBJ2-2
D: -
V: TRBV6-2/TRBV6-3
size: few

CDR3: CATSRDRRVERSGYTF
DNA: TGTGCCACCAGCAGAGATCGACGGGTCGAACGGTCTGGCTACACCTTC
J: TRBJ1-2
D: -
V: TRBV15
size: -

CDR3: CASSELRTGELFF
DNA: TGTGCCAGCAGTGAGTTGAGGACCGGGGAGCTGTTTTTT
J: TRBJ2-2
D: -
V: TRBV6-6
size: few

CDR3: CASSLDPGSTYEQYF
DNA: TGTGCCAGCAGCTTGGATCCAGGGTCGACCTACGAGCAGTACTTC
J: TRBJ2-7
D: -
V: TRBV5-5
size: few

CDR3: CASSRTSGLYNEQFF
DNA: TGTGCCAGCAGCCGGACTAGCGGGTTGTACAATGAGCAGTTCTTC
J: TRBJ2-1
D: TRBD2
V: TRBV6-2/TRBV6-3
size: -

CDR3: CSVVAGVDEQYF
DNA: TGCAGCGTTGTAGCCGGGGTAGACGAGCAGTACTTC
J: TRBJ2-7
D: -
V: TRBV29-1
size: many

CDR3: CASSLSRGLNYEQYF
DNA: TGTGCCAGCAGCTTAAGCAGGGGGCTTAACTACGAGCAGTACTTC
J: TRBJ2-7
D: TRBD1
V: TRBV7-2
size: once

CDR3: CASSFSGQGVDEQFF
DNA: TGTGCCAGCAGTTTCTCGGGACAGGGGGTTGATGAGCAGTTCTTC
J: TRBJ2-1
D: TRBD1
V: TRBV28
size: few

CDR3: CASSQEIGTLAKNIQYF
DNA: TGCGCCAGCAGCCAAGAAATCGGGACGTTAGCCAAAAACATTCAGTACTTC
J: TRBJ2-4
D: -
V: TRBV4-1
size: -

CDR3: CAISLRLADLTDTQYF
DNA: TGTGCCATCAGCCTCAGACTAGCCGACCTCACAGATACGCAGTATTTT
J: TRBJ2-3
D: TRBD2
V: TRBV10-3
size: -

CDR3: CAISDGAVHGYTF
DNA: TGTGCCATCAGTGATGGGGCGGTACATGGCTACACCTTC
J: TRBJ1-2
D: -
V: TRBV10-3
size: -

CDR3: CASSSAVETQYF
DNA: TGTGCCAGCAGTTCGGCGGTAGAGACCCAGTACTTC
J: TRBJ2-5
D: -
V: TRBV12-3/TRBV12-4
size: -

CDR3: CASSLSSTTDTQYF
DNA: TGTGCCAGCAGCTTAAGTAGCACCACAGATACGCAGTATTTT
J: TRBJ2-3
D: -
V: TRBV7-2
size: few

CDR3: CASSSGTPAYGYTF
DNA: TGCGCCAGCAGCTCCGGGACACCAGCTTATGGCTACACCTTC
J: TRBJ1-2
D: -
V: TRBV5-1
size: many

CDR3: CASSSSRQGYEQYF
DNA: TGTGCCAGCAGTTCCTCGAGACAGGGCTACGAGCAGTACTTC
J: TRBJ2-7
D: TRBD1
V: TRBV12-3/TRBV12-4
size: many

CDR3: CASSLATGQSTDTQYF
DNA: TGTGCCAGCAGCTTAGCTACGGGACAGAGCACAGATACGCAGTATTTT
J: TRBJ2-3
D: TRBD1
V: TRBV7-9
size: many

CDR3: CASSFRTSGRTSTDTQYF
DNA: TGTGCCAGCAGTTTTAGGACTAGCGGGAGGACGAGCACAGATACGCAGTATTTT
J: TRBJ2-3
D: TRBD2
V: TRBV12-3/TRBV12-4
size: -

CDR3: CAWSWTHSYNEQFF
DNA: TGTGCCTGGAGCTGGACGCACTCCTACAATGAGCAGTTCTTC
J: TRBJ2-1
D: -
V: TRBV30
size: few

CDR3: CATSDRPGKDTDTQYF
DNA: TGTGCCACCAGTGATCGTCCCGGGAAGGACACAGATACGCAGTATTTT
J: TRBJ2-3
D: -
V: TRBV24-1
size: -

CDR3: CASSSPYREMEDTQYF
DNA: TGTGCCAGCAGTTCCCCCTATCGGGAGATGGAAGATACGCAGTATTTT
J: TRBJ2-3
D: -
V: TRBV12-3/TRBV12-4
size: -

CDR3: CASSVGVSGSTDTQYF
DNA: TGTGCCAGCAGCGTAGGGGTTAGCGGGAGCACAGATACGCAGTATTTT
J: TRBJ2-3
D: TRBD2
V: TRBV9
size: -

CDR3: CASSRILGTGRVGAFF
DNA: TGTGCCAGCAGTAGGATCCTAGGGACAGGACGTGTTGGGGCTTTCTTT
J: TRBJ1-1
D: TRBD1
V: TRBV2
size: -

CDR3: CASTDRGNTGELFF
DNA: TGCGCCAGCACCGACAGGGGGAACACCGGGGAGCTGTTTTTT
J: TRBJ2-2
D: TRBD1
V: TRBV5-1
size: many

CDR3: CASSLDVYEQYF
DNA: TGTGCCAGCAGCTTGGACGTATACGAGCAGTACTTC
J: TRBJ2-7
D: -
V: TRBV7-2
size: many

CDR3: CASRESGGYGYTF
DNA: TGCGCCAGCAGGGAAAGCGGGGGCTATGGCTACACCTTC
J: TRBJ1-2
D: -
V: TRBV4-3
size: few

CDR3: CSARGGSWGEQFF
DNA: TGCAGTGCTAGGGGCGGGAGCTGGGGTGAGCAGTTCTTC
J: TRBJ2-1
D: TRBD2
V: TRBV20-1
size: -

CDR3: CSARSPPSGYGYTF
DNA: TGCAGTGCTAGAAGTCCACCATCCGGCTATGGCTACACCTTC
J: TRBJ1-2
D: -
V: TRBV20-1
size: -

CDR3: CASSLDGQPSYEQYF
DNA: TGTGCCAGCAGCTTAGACGGGCAACCCTCCTACGAGCAGTACTTC
J: TRBJ2-7
D: -
V: TRBV7-9
size: -

CDR3: CAVKNSYEQYF
DNA: TGTGCCGTAAAGAATTCCTACGAGCAGTACTTC
J: TRBJ2-7
D: -
V: TRBV6-2/TRBV6-3
size: few

CDR3: CASSYGQGTSYEQYF
DNA: TGTGCCAGCAGTTACGGACAGGGGACATCCTACGAGCAGTACTTC
J: TRBJ2-7
D: TRBD1
V: TRBV28
size: -